A single sample gave rise to the 18 T cell receptor beta chains below, sequenced in a study of T cells in Graves' hyperthyroidism and ophthalmopathy. The investigators amplified TCR beta CDR3 regions from RNA transcripts. Carried out on the TCR CDR3, a first-round RT-PCR used the HTBI primer set. From the multiplex PCR reads, TCRdb called clonotypes with MiXCR, one entry per CDR3 protein. The sample holds about 360,000 distinct CDR3 sequences, approximately 13% seen once. Sequences were obtained from blood. The receptor set was obtained from a woman younger than 35 with Graves' hyperthyroidism.

This clonotype occurred many times. The V and J genes are TRBV7-2 and TRBJ2-7; the match to TRBD2 covers 9 bases. The J segment lost 3 bases and the V segment lost 0 bases, leaving 6 bases of the junction unmatched. CDR3 length equals 16 residues. CDR1 is SGHTA, CDR2 FQGNSA, per germline. The CDR3 is CASSLAPAGGGYEQYF. The CDR3 bases are TGTGCCAGCAGCTTAGCTCCCGCGGGAGGGGGCTACGAGCAGTACTTC. Full variable domain (outside the CDR3, taken from reference TRBV7-2 and TRBJ2-7): GAGVSQSPSNKVTEKGKDVELRCDPISGHTALYWYRQSLGQGLEFLIYFQGNSAPDKSGLPSDRFSAERTGGSVSTLTIQRTQQEDSAVYLCASSLAPAGGGYEQYFGPGTRLTVT.

This clonotype was seen repeatedly, ten times or more. This rearrangement joins TRBV20-1 to TRBJ2-7; D remains unclear. The V gene lost 3 bases and the J gene lost 4 bases, with 4 bases spanning the gap. Germline values: CDR1 DFQATT, CDR2 SNEGSKA (reference sequence). The CDR3 totals 10 residues. The CDR3 region is CSASAYEQYF. The CDR3 bases are TGCAGTGCTAGTGCTTACGAGCAGTACTTC.

V gene TRBV20-1 combines with J gene TRBJ2-4; perhaps TRBD2 as D (8 bases). The germline V gene encodes CDR1 DFQATT and CDR2 SNEGSKA (reference sequence). The germline V and J ends were trimmed by 6 bases and 5 bases, with 26 bases remaining between them. The CDR3 is 17 residues long. CDR3 DNA sequence: TGCAGTGCCCTCGGGGGGGGGCAGGGGGTTGTCGAAAACATTCAGTACTTC. It encodes CSALGGGQGVVENIQYF.

This clonotype was found many times. The chain joins TRBV28 to TRBJ1-1, with no clear D. The CDR3 has 12 amino acids. Trimming left V 8 bases short and J 0 bases short, with 7 bases between. Germline lookup yields CDR1 MDHEN and CDR2 SYDVKM. CDR3 sequence reads: CASGTLNTEAFF. CDR3 DNA: TGTGCCAGCGGTACGCTGAACACTGAAGCTTTCTTT.

In regard to this clonotype: A much larger clone lies a single base off, so this may be a read error. The V and J genes are TRBV18 and TRBJ2-7; possible D gene TRBD2, 6 bases. The CDR3 consists of 15 residues. Per germline, CDR1 KGHSH and CDR2 LQKENI. Trimming took 0 bases from V and 4 from J, leaving 13 bases between them. In nucleotides, the CDR3 is TGTGCCAGCTCACCACCGGAGAGGGCGGGATACGAGCAGTACTTC. Translation gives CASSPPERAGYEQYF.

There are many counts of this clonotype. The chain carries TRBV10-1 and TRBJ2-3; possible D gene TRBD2, 6 bases. Germline V lookup: CDR1 WNHNN, CDR2 SYGVQD (reference sequence). The V end lost 0 bases, the J end lost 1 base, and 8 bases lay between the germline ends. CDR3 length: 15 residues. The CDR3 nucleotides read TGCGCCAGCAGTGAGTCGGGCGGGGGCACAGATACGCAGTATTTT. It codes for CASSESGGGTDTQYF.

This clonotype has more than one count but fewer than ten. Germline and junction disagree at one end, which may indicate a read error. The rearrangement joins TRBV11-2 to TRBJ2-2; unclear D gene. Germline V gene sequence: CDR1 SGHAT, CDR2 FQNNGV. The CDR3 totals 11 residues. As DNA, the CDR3 is TGTGCCAGCGGCTTGACCGGGGAGCTGTTTTTT. Its translation: CASGLTGELFF.

The chain combines TRBV5-1 with TRBJ1-1; D not certain. V was trimmed by 4 bases and J by 3 bases, leaving 10 bases between them. Germline CDR1 is SGHRS and CDR2 is YFSETQ. The CDR3 is 13 amino acids. The CDR3 loop reads CASSGRVDTEAFF. Here the CDR3 DNA reads TGCGCCAGCAGCGGGAGGGTGGACACTGAAGCTTTCTTT.

Concerning this clonotype itself: A read error may explain this, as a much larger clone is one base away. The chain carries TRBV25-1 and TRBJ1-1, with 10 bases identical to TRBD1. Germline CDR1 and CDR2: MGHDK and SYGVNS. The CDR3 has 17 residues. The CDR3: CASRGFRDRGLYTEASF. CDR3 sequence (DNA): TGTGCCAGCAGGGGCTTTCGGGACAGGGGTCTTTACACTGAAGCTTCCTTT.

Concerning this clonotype itself: One end of the junction varies from germline; a read error may be responsible. The chain links TRBV4-1 to TRBJ2-4; weak D call: TRBD2 (5 bases). The germline CDR1 and CDR2 sequences are MGHRA and YSYEKL. The CDR3 length is 17 residues. CDR3 DNA: TGCGCCAACAGCCAACCCGGGGTTGACCTAGCCAAAAACATTCAGTACTTC. It is translated as CANSQPGVDLAKNIQYF.

This clonotype was seen ten or more times. This chain uses TRBV2 with TRBJ2-5; the D gene is possibly TRBD1 (5 bases). Trimming stripped 6 bases from V and 4 bases from J, with 18 bases between. This CDR3 comprises 15 residues. Per germline, CDR1 SNHLY and CDR2 FYNNEI. The CDR3 sequence: CASRFRVDQGETQYF. CDR3 in DNA: TGTGCCAGCAGATTCAGGGTGGACCAAGGAGAGACCCAGTACTTC.

This clonotype has a count of ten or more. This chain joins TRBV5-5 and TRBJ2-1; 10 bases align to TRBD2. The V gene end was trimmed by 5 bases and the J gene end by 7 bases; junction bases not matched to a gene: 9. Germline CDR1 SGHKS, CDR2 YYEKEE (reference sequence). CDR3 size: 15 residues. As DNA, the CDR3 is TGTGCCAGCAGTTCTACTAGCGGGGCTATGAATGAGCAGTTCTTC. Translated, it gives CASSSTSGAMNEQFF.

This clonotype was counted at least ten times. The chain joins TRBV28 to TRBJ2-5, with a weak D call TRBD1 (6 bases). The CDR3 is made up of 14 amino acids. Germline assignment: CDR1 MDHEN and CDR2 SYDVKM. V lost 7 bases, J lost 6 bases, and 18 bases lay in between. The CDR3 sequence: CASIDAARDKTQYF. The DNA for the CDR3 is TGTGCCAGCATCGATGCGGCTAGGGACAAGACCCAGTACTTC.

This clonotype was seen ten or more times. This chain connects TRBV12-3 or TRBV12-4 to TRBJ2-3; possible D gene TRBD2, 5 bases. Trimming took 5 bases from V and 5 from J, leaving 8 bases between them. The CDR3 extends over 12 amino acids. CDR3 residues: CASSPEGDTQYF. DNA for the CDR3: TGTGCCAGCAGTCCAGAGGGAGATACGCAGTATTTT.

As concerns this clonotype: It may be a read error: a sequence one base away is much more abundant. The chain joins TRBV19 to TRBJ2-3, with 11 nucleotides matching TRBD2. Germline trimming cut 0 bases from V and 7 bases from J; bases unmatched to any gene: 9. CDR3 length: 17 amino acids. CDR1 is LNHDA, CDR2 SQIVND, per germline (reference sequence). CDR3 sequence reads: CASSIDQLAGDLNTQYF. The CDR3 DNA sequence: TGTGCCAGTAGTATAGATCAACTAGCGGGAGACCTAAATACGCAGTATTTT. Full variable domain (remainder filled in from reference TRBV19 and TRBJ2-3): DGGITQSPKYLFRKEGQNVTLSCEQNLNHDAMYWYRQDPGQGLRLIYYSQIVNDFQKGDIAEGYSVSREKKESFPLTVTSAQKNPTAFYLCASSIDQLAGDLNTQYFGPGTRLTVL.

There are many counts of this clonotype. V is TRBV11-1 and J is TRBJ2-7; TRBD1 matches 7 bases. The J segment lost 3 bases and the V segment lost 5 bases, leaving 7 bases of the junction unmatched. The CDR3 is 14 amino acids. The germline gives CDR1 SGHAT, CDR2 FQDESV (reference sequence). In DNA, the CDR3 is TGTGCCAGCAGCACTAAACACAGGGGCTACGAGCAGTACTTC. The encoded protein is CASSTKHRGYEQYF.

This clonotype was recorded at least ten times. This sequence joins TRBV7-2 and TRBJ2-1; 10 nucleotides agree with TRBD1. The CDR3 runs 16 residues. Per the germline V gene, CDR1 is SGHTA and CDR2 is FQGNSA. V lost 6 bases and J lost 3; bases outside the gene matches: 8. CDR3 sequence reads: CASSQRGDRGYNEQFF. CDR3 DNA sequence: TGTGCCAGCAGTCAGAGGGGGGACAGGGGCTACAATGAGCAGTTCTTC. Supplemented by reference TRBV7-2 and TRBJ2-1, the full variable domain reads GAGVSQSPSNKVTEKGKDVELRCDPISGHTALYWYRQSLGQGLEFLIYFQGNSAPDKSGLPSDRFSAERTGGSVSTLTIQRTQQEDSAVYLCASSQRGDRGYNEQFFGPGTRLTVL.

This clonotype was observed a few times. The rearrangement joins TRBV6-1 to TRBJ1-5; D gene ambiguous. CDR3 length equals 16 residues. V was shortened by 1 base and J by 0 bases, with 10 bases between the two germline ends. Looked up from germline, CDR1 is MNHNS and CDR2 is SASEGT. This CDR3 reads CASSEVGSTSNQPQHF. The CDR3 nucleotides are TGTGCCAGCAGTGAAGTAGGTAGCACTAGCAATCAGCCCCAGCATTTT.